This TCR beta chain was documented in a study of regulatory T cells in long-lasting Graves disease. Through Arm-PCR of CDR3 regions and iRepertoire HTBI primers, TCR beta libraries were built. One entry per CDR3 protein, called by TCRdb with MiXCR from the multiplex PCR reads. This sample has hundreds of thousands of distinct CDR3 sequences; roughly 14% occur once, and the top ten carry approximately 9.3%. Time point described: newly diagnosed GD, antithyroid drugs for less than 3 months. Following extraction of RNA from PBMCs, that RNA was used to make the TCR library. The CDR3 length is 18 residues. Unmatched junction bases numbered 8, after V lost 3 bases and J lost 4 bases. CDR1 and CDR2 from the germline V gene are KGHDR and SFDVKD. This sample also belongs to another study, concerning T cells in Graves' hyperthyroidism and ophthalmopathy. That source notes: An initial round of RT-PCR targeting the TCR CDR3 relied on the HTBI primer set. Researchers found most expanded thyroid clonotypes above 0.001 in blood as well.

J is TRBJ2-1 and V is TRBV24-1, with 13 nucleotides matching TRBD2. The TCR was taken from a man younger than 45 with Graves disease. Here the sequenced sample was peripheral blood mononuclear cells (PBMCs), taken at new diagnosis, from a patient treated with antithyroid drugs. The CDR3 protein is CATSDPRTSGRLYNEQFF. DNA of the CDR3: TGTGCCACCAGTGATCCTCGGACTAGCGGGAGATTGTACAATGAGCAGTTCTTC.